Listed here are 12 T cell receptor beta chains from one sample, sequenced in a study of beta chain features in type 1 diabetes. Every bit of the isolated RNA underwent reverse transcription, so sequencing read expressed TCRB transcripts. Data came from immunoSEQ multiplex PCR; TCRdb stores just in-frame clones and leaves some out. The repertoire holds around 200,000 clones, with about 13% as singletons. The sample taken for sequencing was central memory CD4+ T cells from blood. The receptor set was obtained from a woman between 18 and 29 years old in good health.

This clone was recorded a few times. The rearrangement uses TRBV9 and TRBJ2-5; 14 nucleotides match TRBD2. Germline V gene sequence: CDR1 SGDLS, CDR2 YYNGEE. CDR3 size: 18 residues. V lost 3 bases and J lost 1; bases outside the gene matches: 8. CDR3 coding DNA: TGTGCCAGCAGCGCAGGGACTAGCGGGAGTCCCTCCCAAGAGACCCAGTACTTC. Translated: CASSAGTSGSPSQETQYF.

V gene TRBV30 combines with J gene TRBJ1-5; D unresolved. The length of the CDR3 is 14 residues. The V gene lost 2 bases and the J gene lost 0 bases, with 8 bases spanning the gap. The V gene's germline CDR1 is GTSNPN and CDR2 SVGIG (reference sequence). The CDR3 nucleotides are TGTGCCTGGAGTTTTCTAAATAGCAATCAGCCCCAGCATTTT. Its translation is CAWSFLNSNQPQHF. Full variable domain (missing parts from reference TRBV30 and TRBJ1-5): SQTIHQWPATLVQPVGSPLSLECTVEGTSNPNLYWYRQAAGRGLQLLFYSVGIGQISSEVPQNLSASRPQDRQFILSSKKLLLSDSGFYLCAWSFLNSNQPQHFGDGTRLSIL.

The chain joins TRBV2 to TRBJ2-7; a weak D match, TRBD1 (6 bases). The CDR3 loop spans 15 amino acids. Germline V CDR1 and CDR2: SNHLY, FYNNEI. The ends were cut back, 6 bases at V and 5 bases at J, with 20 bases in the middle. The DNA for the CDR3 is TGTGCCAGCAGCCAACAGGGTAGTGAGGTGGACGAGCAGTACTTC. Protein product: CASSQQGSEVDEQYF. Based on the CDR3 plus reference TRBV2 and TRBJ2-7, the full variable domain is EPEVTQTPSHQVTQMGQEVILRCVPISNHLYFYWYRQILGQKVEFLVSFYNNEISEKSEIFDDQFSVERPDGSNFTLKIRSTKLEDSAMYFCASSQQGSEVDEQYFGPGTRLTVT.

This clone occurred a few times. J is TRBJ2-7 and V is TRBV7-2; no clear D. Germline V gene data show CDR1 as SGHTA and CDR2 as FQGNSA. Trimming left V 5 bases short and J 7 bases short, with 15 bases between. This CDR3 is built from 13 residues. As DNA, the CDR3 is TGTGCCAGCAGCAATGCGGTTTCGACTGAGCAGTACTTC. It encodes CASSNAVSTEQYF.

This clone was detected many times. The chain is built from TRBV29-1 and TRBJ2-6; D remains ambiguous. The V gene lost 5 bases and the J gene lost 0 bases, with 8 bases spanning the gap. The CDR3 loop spans 14 amino acids. Germline CDR1 and CDR2: SQVTM and ANQGSEA. The CDR3 spells CSVSGSSGANVLTF. The CDR3 region has the DNA TGCAGCGTTTCTGGCAGCTCTGGGGCCAACGTCCTGACTTTC.

V is TRBV5-4 and J is TRBJ2-6; possible D gene TRBD1, 6 bases. CDR3 size: 16 residues. The V end lost 6 bases, the J end lost 0 bases, and 13 bases lay between the germline ends. CDR1 SGHNT and CDR2 YYREEE come from the germline V gene (reference sequence). CDR3 bases: TGTGCCAGCACCGTCCAGGGGTTCTCTGGGGCCAACGTCCTGACTTTC. The encoded protein is CASTVQGFSGANVLTF.

V is TRBV7-2 and J is TRBJ2-5; the match to TRBD2 covers 15 bases. This CDR3 has 19 amino acids. After removal of 0 bases from V and 5 bases from J, the junction contained 10 bases not matched to a gene. The germline gives CDR1 SGHTA, CDR2 FQGNSA. CDR3 loop: CASSLASRTSGRAQETQYF. CDR3 DNA sequence: TGTGCCAGCAGCTTAGCCTCCCGGACTAGCGGGAGGGCCCAGGAGACCCAGTACTTC.

The table lists this clone with many counts. J is TRBJ1-2 and V is TRBV20-1; D ambiguous. Trimming removed 8 bases at V and 5 bases at J, with 12 bases between. Germline CDR1 DFQATT, CDR2 SNEGSKA (reference sequence). The CDR3 is 11 residues long. The CDR3 coding sequence is TGCAGTCTCGCAGGCGAGTATGGCTACACCTTC. It is translated as CSLAGEYGYTF.

This clone was counted a few times. V usage is TRBV30 and J usage is TRBJ1-2; TRBD1 matches 7 bases. CDR1 and CDR2 (germline): GTSNPN, SVGIG (reference sequence). Trimming removed 1 base from V and 8 bases from J; junction bases left unmatched: 4. The CDR3 totals 12 residues. The CDR3 bases are TGTGCCTGGAGTGACCCGGGACAGGGCTACACCTTC. The encoded protein is CAWSDPGQGYTF.

The CDR3 here is CASKGENIQYF. As DNA, the CDR3 is TGCGCCAGCAAAGGGGAAAACATTCAGTACTTC. The genes are TRBV5-1 and TRBJ2-4; the D gene is possibly TRBD1 (5 bases). This CDR3 is built from 11 residues. Trimming removed 6 bases at V and 5 bases at J, with 6 bases between. Germline V gene lookup returns CDR1 SGHRS and CDR2 YFSETQ.

This clone was counted a few times. The CDR3 bases are TGCGCCAGCAGCTTGACAGGGAGTAGCTATGGCTACACCTTC. It codes for CASSLTGSSYGYTF. The V gene is TRBV5-1, the J gene TRBJ1-2, with a tentative D call TRBD1 (6 bases). The germline V gene has CDR1 SGHRS and CDR2 YFSETQ. Trimming shortened V by 1 base and J by 4 bases, and 11 bases separated the two germline ends. The CDR3 consists of 14 residues.

There are a few counts of this clone. The rearrangement joins TRBV6-5 to TRBJ1-1; TRBD1 matches 8 bases. This CDR3 is 14 amino acids long. Germline-derived CDR1 and CDR2 are MNHEY and SVGAGI. The junction had 9 bases not matched to a gene; V was cut back by 7 bases and J by 5 bases. CDR3 region: CASTSRTGMTEAFF. The CDR3 coding sequence is TGTGCCAGCACCTCCCGGACAGGGATGACTGAAGCTTTCTTT.